Each of the 30 T cell receptor beta chains below was sequenced from the same sample in a study of CD8+ T cells in alopecia areata. Isolated RNA was reverse transcribed into cDNA used as the sequencing template. Sequencing used immunoSEQ multiplex PCR; TCRdb keeps in-frame clones, though not all of them. The table includes 150,000 to 200,000 clones, 60% detected once. As for treatment: oral pan-JAK inhibitor, 5-10 mg twice daily. The sequences come from CD4+ T cells sorted from blood, collected at week 24, from a patient treated with tofacitinib. Receptors originate from a human donor with alopecia areata.

The rearrangement joins TRBV4-3 to TRBJ1-2; D perhaps matches TRBD1 (6 bases). Trimming cost V 0 bases and J 12 bases, with 14 bases left between them. The CDR3 length is 13 residues. Per the germline V gene, CDR1 is LGHNA and CDR2 is YSLEER. CDR3: CASSQDQGFLNTF. CDR3 in DNA: TGCGCCAGCAGCCAAGATCAGGGGTTTCTCAACACCTTC.

The V and J genes are TRBV30 and TRBJ2-7; D possibly corresponds to TRBD1 (6 bases). The CDR3 is 13 residues long. Germline CDR1 is GTSNPN and CDR2 is SVGIG (reference sequence). Trimming removed 1 base at V and 2 bases at J, with 9 bases between. CDR3 DNA: TGTGCCTGGAGTGCACAGGGTCCCTACGAGCAGTACTTC. It specifies CAWSAQGPYEQYF.

The chain employs TRBV7-2 and TRBJ1-1; possible D gene TRBD1, 6 bases. This CDR3 spans 15 amino acids. Germline lookup yields CDR1 SGHTA and CDR2 FQGNSA. V was cut by 4 bases and J by 4 bases, with 16 bases left in between. The CDR3: CASSSQGRGATEAFF. The CDR3 coding sequence is TGTGCCAGCAGCTCTCAAGGACGGGGGGCCACTGAAGCTTTCTTT.

This chain uses TRBV29-1 with TRBJ2-3; 10 nucleotides line up with TRBD1. Trimming cost V 4 bases and J 4 bases; bases outside gene matches: 8. This CDR3 contains 15 residues. CDR1 and CDR2 (germline): SQVTM, ANQGSEA. CDR3 protein: CSVVAWDRGSDTQYF. The CDR3 bases are TGCAGCGTTGTGGCTTGGGACAGGGGTTCAGATACGCAGTATTTT.

V and J are TRBV29-1 and TRBJ1-4; D not certain. V lost 2 bases to trimming and J lost 8 bases, with 18 bases between them. The CDR3 is 15 amino acids. Germline CDR1 reads SQVTM; CDR2 reads ANQGSEA. CDR3 in amino acids: CSVEIFGFTGEKLFF. CDR3 sequence (DNA): TGCAGCGTTGAAATTTTCGGCTTCACTGGGGAAAAACTGTTTTTT.

This sequence joins TRBV10-3 and TRBJ1-5; D may be TRBD1 (5 bases). The CDR3 runs 15 residues. Per the germline V gene, CDR1 is ENHRY and CDR2 is SYGVKD. V was pared by 10 bases and J by 0 bases, with 16 bases between. CDR3 nucleotides: TGTGCCACCGGGACGGACCTTTATAGCAATCAGCCCCAGCATTTT. It codes for CATGTDLYSNQPQHF.

This chain joins TRBV30 and TRBJ2-3, with D possibly TRBD2 on 5 matching bases. CDR1 GTSNPN and CDR2 SVGIG come from the germline V gene (reference sequence). The CDR3 is made up of 13 amino acids. Trimming cost V 7 bases and J 0 bases, with 11 bases left between them. The CDR3 sequence is CASRGISTDTQYF. The DNA of the CDR3 is TGTGCCTCCAGAGGGATTAGCACAGATACGCAGTATTTT.

Comments on this clone: At the DNA level, this CDR3 is encoded by other sequences in the same sample as well. This chain joins TRBV20-1 and TRBJ2-3, with unresolved D. The length of the CDR3 is 11 residues. V gave up 3 bases and J gave up 2 bases, with 3 bases separating them. The germline CDR1 and CDR2 sequences are DFQATT and SNEGSKA (reference sequence). CDR3: CSASPTDTQYF. CDR3 coding DNA: TGCAGTGCTAGCCCCACAGATACGCAGTATTTT.

This clone was seen a handful of times. V usage is TRBV30 and J usage is TRBJ2-7; 14 nucleotides match TRBD2. The CDR3 consists of 16 residues. The trim removed 2 bases at V and 2 bases at J, leaving 5 bases unmatched. Germline V gene sequence: CDR1 GTSNPN, CDR2 SVGIG (reference sequence). CDR3 sequence (DNA): TGTGCCTGGAGTCCCCGGACTAGCGGGGGGCCCTACGAGCAGTACTTC. As protein: CAWSPRTSGGPYEQYF.

The chain carries TRBV6-1 and TRBJ1-2; D gene ambiguous. CDR1 and CDR2 from the germline V gene are MNHNS and SASEGT. The length of the CDR3 is 14 residues. The V gene lost 3 bases and the J gene lost 6 bases, with 14 bases spanning the gap. The CDR3 DNA reads TGTGCCAGCAGTGAGATTCAGACGGGTGATGGCTACACCTTC. Protein sequence: CASSEIQTGDGYTF.

This clone occurred a few times. The chain links TRBV18 to TRBJ2-7; possibly TRBD2 for D (6 bases). V was trimmed by 3 bases and J by 7 bases, leaving 19 bases between them. Looked up from germline, CDR1 is KGHSH and CDR2 is LQKENI. The CDR3 sequence is 15 residues long. CDR3 DNA sequence: TGTGCCAGCTCACCGGGACGGACCGCGGGATGGGAGCAGTACTTC. Its protein is CASSPGRTAGWEQYF. Filled out from reference TRBV18 and TRBJ2-7, the complete variable domain reads NAGVMQNPRHLVRRRGQEARLRCSPMKGHSHVYWYRQLPEEGLKFMVYLQKENIIDESGMPKERFSAEFPKEGPSILRIQQVVRGDSAAYFCASSPGRTAGWEQYFGPGTRLTVT.

This clone was counted a few times. The chain employs TRBV18 and TRBJ2-2; D might be TRBD1 (5 bases). V was cut by 5 bases and J by 6 bases, with 10 bases left in between. The length of the CDR3 is 13 residues. Germline V CDR1 and CDR2: KGHSH, LQKENI. The CDR3 protein is CASSFDRSGELFF. CDR3 nucleotide sequence: TGTGCCAGCTCATTTGACAGATCCGGGGAGCTGTTTTTT.

J is TRBJ1-5 and V is TRBV6-6, with a weak D call TRBD1 (6 bases). Germline CDR1 and CDR2: MNHNY and SVGAGI (reference sequence). V lost 7 bases to trimming and J lost 3 bases, with 10 bases between them. CDR3 length equals 13 residues. CDR3 nucleotide sequence: TGTGCCAGCATGGACAGCTACAATCAGCCCCAGCATTTT. Residues: CASMDSYNQPQHF.

This rearrangement joins TRBV9 to TRBJ2-5, with TRBD2 matching 8 bases. Unmatched junction bases numbered 5, after V lost 0 bases and J lost 4 bases. The germline gives CDR1 SGDLS, CDR2 YYNGEE. The CDR3 runs to 15 residues. CDR3 bases: TGTGCCAGCAGCGTAGCGGGGGGGCCTCGAGAGACCCAGTACTTC. Translated, it gives CASSVAGGPRETQYF.

This chain links TRBV29-1 with TRBJ1-1; the D gene is possibly TRBD1 (5 bases). The CDR3 extends over 13 amino acids. From germline, CDR1 is SQVTM and CDR2 ANQGSEA. With 7 bases removed from V and 2 bases from J, the gap between germline ends came to 14 bases. In DNA form, the CDR3 reads TGCAGCGCCCGAGGGGTTGAAAACACTGAAGCTTTCTTT. As protein: CSARGVENTEAFF.

This chain joins TRBV2 and TRBJ1-1; 8 bases agree with TRBD1. J was trimmed by 7 bases and V by 8 bases; bases with no gene match: 3. CDR3 length: 11 residues. Germline assignment: CDR1 SNHLY and CDR2 FYNNEI. The CDR3 region is CASQDRVEAFF. The CDR3, as DNA: TGTGCCAGCCAGGACAGGGTTGAAGCTTTCTTT.

The chain combines TRBV4-3 with TRBJ1-1, with D maybe TRBD1 (6 bases). The germline CDR1 and CDR2 sequences are LGHNA and YSLEER. Trimming shortened V by 3 bases and J by 5 bases, and 13 bases separated the two germline ends. The CDR3 spans 14 residues. The CDR3 coding sequence is TGCGCCAGCAGCCACACAGGGAGAGTTACTGAAGCTTTCTTT. It encodes CASSHTGRVTEAFF.

The gene calls are TRBV30 and TRBJ2-5; D is ambiguous. Germline V gene lookup returns CDR1 GTSNPN and CDR2 SVGIG (reference sequence). Trimming took off 2 bases at V and 1 base at J, with 8 bases between the two ends. This CDR3 region has 13 residues. CDR3 protein: CAWSKTVQETQYF. The CDR3 nucleotides read TGTGCCTGGAGTAAAACAGTCCAAGAGACCCAGTACTTC.

The genes are TRBV5-4 and TRBJ1-6; D not certain. The V gene lost 0 bases and the J gene lost 7 bases, with 14 bases spanning the gap. The length of the CDR3 is 16 residues. Germline CDR1 SGHNT, CDR2 YYREEE (reference sequence). CDR3: CASSLALLGYNSPLHF. CDR3 coding DNA: TGTGCCAGCAGCTTGGCGCTATTGGGGTACAATTCACCCCTCCACTTT.

V usage is TRBV7-9 and J usage is TRBJ1-6; D is possibly TRBD1 (6 bases). Germline V lookup: CDR1 SEHNR, CDR2 FQNEAQ (reference sequence). CDR3 size: 14 residues. The V end was cut by 3 bases, the J end by 7 bases, with 10 bases between. The CDR3 nucleotides are TGTGCCAGCAGCTTGTCGGGGGCGAATTCACCCCTCCACTTT. Translated: CASSLSGANSPLHF.

This chain uses TRBV30 with TRBJ2-2; D is undetermined. V was cut by 1 base and J by 3 bases, with 3 bases left in between. In germline, CDR1 is GTSNPN, CDR2 SVGIG (reference sequence). This CDR3 has 12 amino acids. The CDR3 region has the DNA TGTGCCTGGAGTGCCTACACCGGGGAGCTGTTTTTT. As protein: CAWSAYTGELFF.

The J gene is TRBJ1-1, the V gene TRBV30, with TRBD1 matching 7 bases. The CDR3 sequence is 13 residues long. The V and J ends lost 3 bases and 1 base, in that order; junction bases with no gene match: 2. The germline gives CDR1 GTSNPN, CDR2 SVGIG (reference sequence). The CDR3 DNA reads as TGTGCCTGGAGCGGACAGGAGAACACTGAAGCTTTCTTT. As protein: CAWSGQENTEAFF.

This chain joins TRBV7-2 and TRBJ2-5; D may be TRBD1 (5 bases). The V and J ends lost 6 bases and 7 bases respectively, with 15 bases between them. The length of the CDR3 is 13 residues. Germline V gives CDR1 SGHTA, CDR2 FQGNSA. The CDR3 coding sequence is TGTGCCAGCAGTCGCGACAGTGGTGGGACCCAGTACTTC. Translating it yields CASSRDSGGTQYF.

The V and J genes are TRBV2 and TRBJ2-1; no definite D call. V lost 7 bases, J lost 3 bases, and 10 bases lay in between. Germline CDR1 SNHLY, CDR2 FYNNEI. This CDR3 has 13 amino acids. The CDR3 protein is CASTRTDYNEQFF. Here the CDR3 DNA reads TGTGCCAGCACCCGGACGGACTACAATGAGCAGTTCTTC.

The CDR3 spells CASSPISGGNYEQYF. CDR3 nucleotide sequence: TGTGCCAGCAGCCCTATTAGCGGGGGGAACTACGAGCAGTACTTC. The V gene is TRBV7-2, the J gene TRBJ2-7; 10 bases are shared with TRBD2. The CDR3 is 15 residues long. V was pared by 5 bases and J by 3 bases, with 7 bases of the junction left unmatched. Germline V gene sequence: CDR1 SGHTA, CDR2 FQGNSA.

This clone was detected once. Sequence at one end of the junction differs from germline and may be a read error. The rearrangement links TRBV30 to TRBJ1-1; no definite D call. This CDR3 has 12 amino acids. Per the germline V gene, CDR1 is GTSNPN and CDR2 is SVGIG (reference sequence). For the CDR3, the DNA is TGTGCCTGGAACGTCCCGAACGCTGAAGCTTTCTTT. Its protein product is CAWNVPNAEAFF.

CDR3 coding DNA: TGTGCCTGGAGTGTACTACAGAGCCAAGAGACCCAGTACTTC. This sequence encodes CAWSVLQSQETQYF. This sequence joins TRBV30 and TRBJ2-5; unclear D gene. Germline CDR1 GTSNPN, CDR2 SVGIG (reference sequence). V dropped 0 bases and J dropped 1 base, with 9 bases sitting between them. This CDR3 is 14 amino acids long.

The rearrangement joins TRBV9 to TRBJ2-2; tentative D call: TRBD2 (5 bases). CDR1 and CDR2 from the germline V gene are SGDLS and YYNGEE. The CDR3 sequence is 14 residues long. Trimming removed 3 bases from V and 8 bases from J, with 14 bases in between. CDR3 DNA sequence: TGTGCCAGCAGCGCCGGGCTACTAGAAGGGGAGCTGTTTTTT. Protein sequence: CASSAGLLEGELFF.

This rearrangement joins TRBV29-1 to TRBJ2-2; unclear D gene. This CDR3 is 12 amino acids long. V lost 5 bases, J lost 0 bases, and 4 bases lay in between. Per germline, CDR1 SQVTM and CDR2 ANQGSEA. CDR3 nucleotides: TGCAGCGTTAGGACGAACACCGGGGAGCTGTTTTTT. This encodes CSVRTNTGELFF.

The chain employs TRBV29-1 and TRBJ2-2; no firm D call. The CDR3 sequence is 13 residues long. In germline, CDR1 is SQVTM, CDR2 ANQGSEA. V was trimmed by 5 bases and J by 0 bases, leaving 7 bases between them. The CDR3 region is CSVSTANTGELFF. In DNA form, the CDR3 reads TGCAGCGTTAGTACCGCGAACACCGGGGAGCTGTTTTTT.